The 10 T cell receptor beta chains listed next were all sequenced from one sample in a study of shared clonotypes between healthy human individuals. Only in-frame clones appear in the TCRdb table, and some are missing; sequencing was by immunoSEQ multiplex PCR. The data hold fewer than 2.5 million clones, with more than 85% observed a single time. The specimen sequenced was naive CD4+ T cells from PBMCs. Stated subset: CD45RA+ positively selected. These receptors all stem from a man aged 18-30 years in good health. Some clones in this sample may be carry-over from other donors' samples.

The chain is built from TRBV27 and TRBJ2-5; D possibly corresponds to TRBD1 (6 bases). Germline-derived CDR1 and CDR2 are MNHEY and SMNVEV (reference sequence). This CDR3 has 15 residues. The V end was cut by 5 bases, the J end by 4 bases, with 17 bases between. The CDR3 DNA reads TGTGCCAGCAGTCCCCCTCAGGGGCGGGTAGAGACCCAGTACTTC. The encoded protein is CASSPPQGRVETQYF.

As for this clone: Other nucleotide sequences in the sample specify the same CDR3. The chain combines TRBV10-3 with TRBJ2-1; 14 bases map to TRBD2. This CDR3 is built from 15 residues. Germline lookup yields CDR1 ENHRY and CDR2 SYGVKD. Losses at the gene ends were 6 bases for V and 3 bases for J; bases not matched to a gene: 1. The CDR3 sequence is CAIRGLAGDYNEQFF. The CDR3 region has the DNA TGTGCCATCAGGGGACTAGCGGGAGACTACAATGAGCAGTTCTTC.

The chain carries TRBV18 and TRBJ2-7; 8 nucleotides line up with TRBD1. Germline CDR1 KGHSH, CDR2 LQKENI. The length of the CDR3 is 13 residues. Trimming took 3 bases from V and 6 from J; bases not matched to a gene: 4. The CDR3 DNA is TGTGCCAGCTCACCCCAGGGGGCTGTCGAGCAGTACTTC. Protein: CASSPQGAVEQYF.

The chain has TRBV5-6 and TRBJ2-2, with D unclear. CDR3 length equals 14 residues. With 4 bases removed from V and 5 bases from J, the gap between germline ends came to 12 bases. CDR1 and CDR2 from the germline V gene are SGHDT and YYEEEE. CDR3 region: CASSPGRGTGELFF. The CDR3 coding sequence is TGTGCCAGCAGCCCGGGCCGTGGGACCGGGGAGCTGTTTTTT.

The chain has TRBV18 and TRBJ2-7; D is uncertain. The V gene's germline CDR1 is KGHSH and CDR2 LQKENI. This CDR3 contains 13 residues. V was clipped by 2 bases and J by 6 bases, with 11 bases between them. CDR3 in DNA: TGTGCCAGCTCACCAGCTATCCCGGGCGAGCAGTACTTC. Translating gives CASSPAIPGEQYF.

V gene TRBV7-9 combines with J gene TRBJ2-3; tentative D call: TRBD2 (5 bases). Trimming removed 0 bases from V and 1 base from J, with 14 bases in between. The CDR3 has 17 residues. Germline assignment: CDR1 SEHNR and CDR2 FQNEAQ (reference sequence). In DNA form, the CDR3 reads TGTGCCAGCAGCTTAGCGCGATATCTGGAGGGCACAGATACGCAGTATTTT. Translated, it gives CASSLARYLEGTDTQYF.

The rearrangement links TRBV10-1 to TRBJ2-6, with D hard to call. The V and J ends lost 0 bases and 4 bases respectively, with 10 bases between them. Germline V CDR1 and CDR2: WNHNN, SYGVQD (reference sequence). The length of the CDR3 is 16 residues. DNA for the CDR3: TGCGCCAGCAGTGAGTCGATGGGTCCCGGGGCCAACGTCCTGACTTTC. Translated: CASSESMGPGANVLTF.

This clone was detected a few times. This chain connects TRBV9 to TRBJ1-1, with D uncertain. Germline V gene lookup returns CDR1 SGDLS and CDR2 YYNGEE. This CDR3 is built from 15 residues. V gave up 4 bases and J gave up 4 bases, with 17 bases separating them. The CDR3, as DNA: TGTGCCAGCAGCAATGGACCGGGCGGGGTCACTGAAGCTTTCTTT. The encoded protein is CASSNGPGGVTEAFF.

This chain joins TRBV18 and TRBJ1-2; D is ambiguous. In germline, CDR1 is KGHSH, CDR2 LQKENI. The CDR3 extends over 14 amino acids. Trimming took off 2 bases at V and 6 bases at J, with 13 bases between the two ends. In DNA form, the CDR3 reads TGTGCCAGCTCACCAGTCAGCCGTGATGATGGCTACACCTTC. This encodes CASSPVSRDDGYTF.

The rearrangement uses TRBV5-1 and TRBJ2-7; D could derive from TRBD1 or TRBD2 (6 bases each). CDR1 SGHRS and CDR2 YFSETQ come from the germline V gene. V lost 4 bases and J lost 3, with 14 bases in between. The CDR3 spans 14 residues. The CDR3 here is CASSRGEDSYEQYF. DNA of the CDR3: TGCGCCAGCAGCAGGGGGGAAGATAGCTACGAGCAGTACTTC.